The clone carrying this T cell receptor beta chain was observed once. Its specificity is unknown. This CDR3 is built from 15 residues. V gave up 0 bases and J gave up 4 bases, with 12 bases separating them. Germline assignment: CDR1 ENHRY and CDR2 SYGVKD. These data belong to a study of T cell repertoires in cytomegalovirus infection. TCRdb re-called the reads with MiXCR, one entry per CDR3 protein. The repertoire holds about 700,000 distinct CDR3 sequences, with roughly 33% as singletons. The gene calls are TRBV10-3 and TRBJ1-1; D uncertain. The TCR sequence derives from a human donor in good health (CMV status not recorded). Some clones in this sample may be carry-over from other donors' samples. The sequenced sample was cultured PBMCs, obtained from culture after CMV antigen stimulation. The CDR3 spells CAISESVSRGTEAFF. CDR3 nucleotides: TGTGCCATCAGTGAGTCGGTGAGTCGGGGCACTGAAGCTTTCTTT.